This T cell receptor beta chain emerged from a study of blood T cell repertoires in COVID-19. As for the study in general: Samples taken during acute and convalescent COVID-19 were collected in the United States, Italy and Spain. PBMCs, B-cell-depleted T cells, or T cells were the source of the cDNA or gDNA that made up the material.

With 9 bases removed from V and 2 bases from J, the gap between germline ends came to 13 bases. The CDR3 is 14 amino acids. From germline, CDR1 is ENHRY and CDR2 SYGVKD. In the original analysis: Amplification with reference gene primers provided the estimates of nucleated cell counts. Sequencing was performed with immunoSEQ multiplex PCR; in TCRdb, only in-frame clones are kept and a portion is missing. D and trimming come from the DNA, and the V and J calls and clone size come from that table. The profile shows about 320,000 clones, around 90% of them singletons. Sequences were obtained from peripheral blood. The V and J genes are TRBV10-3 and TRBJ2-2; possible D gene TRBD2, 6 bases. The TCR comes from a man between 18 and 29 years old who had recovered from COVID-19. This CDR3 is CAIHSGVNTGELFF. CDR3 DNA sequence: TGTGCCATTCATAGCGGAGTAAACACCGGGGAGCTGTTTTTT.